These 29 T cell receptor beta chains originate from one sample sequenced in a study of T cell responses to AZD1222 COVID-19 vaccine (dated by TCRdb to the early 2020s). Explained via the paper, the time point label denotes: baseline before first vaccination. What this sample's treatment or condition label stands for: meningococcal conjugate vaccine given as trial control. Receptor amplification or capture employed the immunoSEQ multiplex PCR assay. What TCRdb holds here is the immuneACCESS table cut down to in-frame rearrangements. Part of the clones is not present; checked against another copy, under half of the missing clones reflect an unresolved V gene, and the others are unexplained. This sample holds 160,000 or so clones; about 92% were observed only once. The top ten clonotypes cover 4.4% of the sample. This specimen consisted of peripheral blood, obtained on day 0 of MenACWY control vaccination. These receptors were obtained from an adult in good health.

This chain uses TRBV11-3 with TRBJ1-3, with 7 nucleotides matching TRBD1. Trimming at V came to 5 bases and at J to 3 bases, leaving 4 bases not matched to a gene. The germline V gene encodes CDR1 SGHNT and CDR2 YENEEA. The CDR3 consists of 14 residues. The CDR3 region is CASSINRGGNTIYF. The CDR3 nucleotides read TGTGCCAGCAGCATTAACAGGGGTGGAAACACCATATATTTT.

The chain joins TRBV18 to TRBJ1-1; 7 positions match TRBD1. The CDR3 is made up of 14 amino acids. The germline CDR1 and CDR2 sequences are KGHSH and LQKENI. Trimming removed 3 bases from V and 6 bases from J; junction bases left unmatched: 7. The CDR3 here is CASSPLITGAEAFF. The DNA for the CDR3 is TGTGCCAGCTCACCCCTTATTACAGGGGCTGAAGCTTTCTTT.

This chain uses TRBV28 with TRBJ1-1; possibly TRBD1 for D (5 bases). CDR3 length equals 15 residues. Trimming took off 6 bases at V and 1 base at J, with 15 bases between the two ends. Per germline, CDR1 MDHEN and CDR2 SYDVKM. The CDR3 DNA reads as TGTGCCAGCAGGCCCTATGGCGGACAGAACACTGAAGCTTTCTTT. This translates into CASRPYGGQNTEAFF.

This clone occurred once. The rearrangement joins TRBV9 to TRBJ1-1; a weak D match, TRBD1 (5 bases). From germline, CDR1 is SGDLS and CDR2 YYNGEE. This CDR3 contains 14 residues. Trimming shortened V by 4 bases and J by 4 bases, and 14 bases separated the two germline ends. CDR3 nucleotide sequence: TGTGCCAGCAGCCCCGGGGGGGGGAGCACTGAAGCTTTCTTT. Translating gives CASSPGGGSTEAFF.

The chain recombines TRBV5-1 with TRBJ2-2; TRBD2 matches at 8 bases. The CDR3 has 15 residues. The germline V gene encodes CDR1 SGHRS and CDR2 YFSETQ. V dropped 5 bases and J dropped 0; count of bases not matched to a gene: 3. CDR3 protein: CASSSGATNTGELFF. The CDR3 DNA reads as TGCGCCAGCAGTAGCGGGGCTACGAACACCGGGGAGCTGTTTTTT.

This clone was detected only a few times. The rearrangement joins TRBV19 to TRBJ1-1, with D unresolved. V was shortened by 2 bases and J by 6 bases, with 13 bases between the two germline ends. This CDR3 has 14 amino acids. CDR1 is LNHDA and CDR2 is SQIVND in the germline V gene (reference sequence). The CDR3 is CASSISALRAEAFF. DNA for the CDR3: TGTGCCAGTAGTATATCGGCCCTGCGGGCTGAAGCTTTCTTT.

This chain joins TRBV10-3 and TRBJ1-6, with a tentative D call TRBD1 (5 bases). V was shortened by 2 bases and J by 8 bases, with 10 bases between the two germline ends. CDR3 length equals 14 residues. Germline V gene sequence: CDR1 ENHRY, CDR2 SYGVKD. CDR3 nucleotides: TGTGCCATCAGTGAGAACAGGCGGGATTCACCCCTCCACTTT. This gives the protein CAISENRRDSPLHF.

The rearrangement links TRBV18 to TRBJ1-4; D unclear. The CDR3 is made up of 13 amino acids. V dropped 1 base and J dropped 8 bases, with 8 bases sitting between them. Per the germline V gene, CDR1 is KGHSH and CDR2 is LQKENI. CDR3: CASSPLEVEKLFF. The CDR3, as DNA: TGTGCCAGCTCACCACTCGAGGTAGAAAAACTGTTTTTT.

The chain joins TRBV28 to TRBJ1-4; 9 bases agree with TRBD1. Germline CDR1 and CDR2: MDHEN and SYDVKM. Losses at the gene ends were 5 bases for V and 7 bases for J; bases not matched to a gene: 8. The CDR3 runs to 15 residues. CDR3 DNA sequence: TGTGCCAGCAGTCTTGGGGGACAGGGAGGTGAAAAACTGTTTTTT. Translated: CASSLGGQGGEKLFF.

This clone has just one count. J is TRBJ2-5 and V is TRBV6-1; 14 nucleotides align to TRBD2. The V gene's germline CDR1 is MNHNS and CDR2 SASEGT. CDR3 length: 16 residues. V shed 4 bases and J 5 bases; nucleotides not matched to a gene: 6. The CDR3 reads CASSASGTSGSETQYF. The CDR3 DNA sequence: TGTGCCAGCAGTGCTAGCGGGACTAGCGGGAGTGAGACCCAGTACTTC.

The J gene is TRBJ2-1, the V gene TRBV7-3, with D perhaps assigned TRBD1 or TRBD2 (5 bases each). V was shortened by 6 bases and J by 10 bases, with 16 bases between the two germline ends. Looked up from germline, CDR1 is SGHTA and CDR2 is FQGTGA. There are 13 residues in the CDR3. As DNA, the CDR3 is TGTGCCAGCAGATTGACTGAGCGGACAGAGCAGTTCTTC. This encodes CASRLTERTEQFF. The entire variable domain, with the rest obtained from reference TRBV7-3 and TRBJ2-1, is as follows: GAGVSQTPSNKVTEKGKYVELRCDPISGHTALYWYRQSLGQGPEFLIYFQGTGAADDSGLPNDRFFAVRPEGSVSTLKIQRTERGDSAVYLCASRLTERTEQFFGPGTRLTVL.

The chain recombines TRBV4-1 with TRBJ2-5, with a tentative D call TRBD1 (5 bases). V gave up 0 bases and J gave up 4 bases, with 9 bases separating them. The CDR3 has 14 amino acids. CDR1 and CDR2 from the germline V gene are MGHRA and YSYEKL. The CDR3 region has the DNA TGCGCCAGCAGCCAAGATGACAGATCAGAGACCCAGTACTTC. Translated: CASSQDDRSETQYF.

The chain links TRBV10-3 to TRBJ1-4; 9 positions match TRBD1. Germline loops: CDR1 ENHRY, CDR2 SYGVKD. This CDR3 is built from 16 residues. With V trimmed by 2 bases and J by 8 bases, 9 bases remained unmatched. The CDR3 sequence: CAISEDPGQGDEKLFF. The CDR3 coding sequence is TGTGCCATCAGTGAGGACCCGGGACAGGGAGACGAAAAACTGTTTTTT.

The V and J genes are TRBV5-4 and TRBJ1-1, with TRBD1 matching 8 bases. V gave up 0 bases and J gave up 7 bases; unmatched junction bases: 5. The CDR3 has 14 amino acids. Germline V lookup: CDR1 SGHNT, CDR2 YYREEE (reference sequence). CDR3 sequence (DNA): TGTGCCAGCAGCTTGGGGTGGACAGGGAGTGAAGCTTTCTTT. Its translation: CASSLGWTGSEAFF. Filled out from reference TRBV5-4 and TRBJ1-1, the complete variable domain reads ETGVTQSPTHLIKTRGQQVTLRCSSQSGHNTVSWYQQALGQGPQFIFQYYREEENGRGNFPPRFSGLQFPNYSSELNVNALELDDSALYLCASSLGWTGSEAFFGQGTRLTVV.

This chain joins TRBV29-1 and TRBJ1-1; weak D call: TRBD1 (5 bases). Germline lookup yields CDR1 SQVTM and CDR2 ANQGSEA. The CDR3 totals 15 residues. Trimming cost V 4 bases and J 2 bases, with 17 bases left between them. CDR3 sequence reads: CSVATGRARNTEAFF. The CDR3 DNA reads as TGCAGCGTTGCCACAGGAAGGGCGAGAAACACTGAAGCTTTCTTT.

The chain carries TRBV28 and TRBJ1-5, with 7 bases matching TRBD1. V trimming: 7 bases; J trimming: 6 bases; junction bases outside the gene matches: 12. This CDR3 is built from 15 residues. Per germline, CDR1 MDHEN and CDR2 SYDVKM. This CDR3 reads CASTFLTGEGQPQHF. In DNA, the CDR3 is TGTGCCAGCACTTTTCTTACAGGGGAGGGTCAGCCCCAGCATTTT. The full variable domain, completed using reference TRBV28 and TRBJ1-5, is DVKVTQSSRYLVKRTGEKVFLECVQDMDHENMFWYRQDPGLGLRLIYFSYDVKMKEKGDIPEGYSVSREKKERFSLILESASTNQTSMYLCASTFLTGEGQPQHFGDGTRLSIL.

The chain is built from TRBV9 and TRBJ2-1; no definite D call. With 0 bases removed from V and 4 bases from J, the gap between germline ends came to 8 bases. The CDR3 is 14 residues long. The germline CDR1 and CDR2 sequences are SGDLS and YYNGEE. The CDR3 sequence: CASSVEGSYNEQFF. The CDR3 DNA reads as TGTGCCAGCAGCGTAGAAGGCTCTTACAATGAGCAGTTCTTC. The whole variable domain, filled in from reference TRBV9 and TRBJ2-1, reads DSGVTQTPKHLITATGQRVTLRCSPRSGDLSVYWYQQSLDQGLQFLIQYYNGEERAKGNILERFSAQQFPDLHSELNLSSLELGDSALYFCASSVEGSYNEQFFGPGTRLTVL.

This clone was seen more than once but under ten times. The J gene is TRBJ2-3, the V gene TRBV6-2 or TRBV6-3; D gene ambiguous. This CDR3 has 13 amino acids. Per germline, CDR1 MNHEY and CDR2 SVGEGT. The ends were cut back, 0 bases at V and 6 bases at J, with 7 bases in the middle. CDR3 loop: CASSYSMRDTQYF. CDR3 nucleotides: TGTGCCAGCAGTTACTCAATGCGGGATACGCAGTATTTT.

V gene TRBV27 combines with J gene TRBJ2-1; TRBD2 matches 13 bases. Germline V gene lookup returns CDR1 MNHEY and CDR2 SMNVEV (reference sequence). This CDR3 comprises 16 residues. After removal of 5 bases from V and 7 bases from J, the junction contained 8 bases not matched to a gene. The CDR3 protein is CASSPRLAGGWNEQFF. The CDR3 DNA reads TGTGCCAGCAGTCCGAGACTAGCGGGAGGCTGGAATGAGCAGTTCTTC.

J is TRBJ2-7 and V is TRBV27; the match to TRBD2 covers 7 bases. In germline, CDR1 is MNHEY, CDR2 SMNVEV (reference sequence). The CDR3 is 15 residues long. V was pared by 0 bases and J by 6 bases, with 8 bases of the junction left unmatched. CDR3 DNA sequence: TGTGCCAGCAGTTTATCGGCTGGACTAGTGGGCGAGCAGTACTTC. Encoded protein: CASSLSAGLVGEQYF.

The chain joins TRBV4-1 to TRBJ2-2; 10 nucleotides match TRBD2. Germline V CDR1 and CDR2: MGHRA, YSYEKL. This CDR3 has 17 amino acids. Trimming cost V 2 bases and J 5 bases; bases outside gene matches: 8. The CDR3 coding sequence is TGCGCCAGCAGCCAACCCCCTAGCGGGAGCAGGACCGGGGAGCTGTTTTTT. Translating it yields CASSQPPSGSRTGELFF.

The V gene is TRBV4-2, the J gene TRBJ1-1; the D is unclear. With 6 bases removed from V and 3 bases from J, the gap between germline ends came to 14 bases. This CDR3 has 14 amino acids. Germline CDR1 LGHNA, CDR2 YNFKEQ. The CDR3 region has the DNA TGTGCCAGCAGATTTATGGCGGTAGACACTGAAGCTTTCTTT. Its translation: CASRFMAVDTEAFF.

The genes are TRBV27 and TRBJ2-7; 9 nucleotides match TRBD1. The CDR3 has 14 residues. The trim removed 3 bases at V and 3 bases at J, leaving 3 bases unmatched. CDR1 and CDR2 (germline): MNHEY, SMNVEV (reference sequence). CDR3 residues: CASSFGTGFYEQYF. The DNA for the CDR3 is TGTGCCAGCAGTTTTGGGACAGGGTTCTACGAGCAGTACTTC.

The gene calls are TRBV15 and TRBJ2-2; 9 bases match TRBD1. The CDR3 covers 16 residues. CDR1 LNHNV and CDR2 YYDKDF come from the germline V gene (reference sequence). V was clipped by 1 base and J by 7 bases; unmatched bases: 7. The CDR3 nucleotides are TGTGCCACCAGCAGAGGGCGGACAGGGGAGAGCGGGGAGCTGTTTTTT. Translation: CATSRGRTGESGELFF.

The chain carries TRBV28 and TRBJ2-7; D may be TRBD1 or TRBD2 (5 bases each). Between the trimmed V and J ends, which lost 7 bases and 3 bases, there was a span of 10 bases. This CDR3 spans 12 amino acids. The V gene's germline CDR1 is MDHEN and CDR2 SYDVKM. The CDR3 sequence is CASTGTRYEQYF. For the CDR3, the DNA is TGTGCCAGCACCGGGACCCGCTACGAGCAGTACTTC.

This chain joins TRBV19 and TRBJ2-7; D may be TRBD2 (6 bases). Germline CDR1 and CDR2: LNHDA and SQIVND (reference sequence). The CDR3 spans 13 residues. V lost 5 bases and J lost 6, with 14 bases in between. The CDR3 coding sequence is TGTGCCAGTAGTCTCTCCCCGGAGGGCGAGCAGTACTTC. Translated: CASSLSPEGEQYF.

CDR3 sequence (DNA): TGTGCCAGCAGCTTAGTCCTAGCGGGTAGCACAGATACGCAGTATTTT. Protein: CASSLVLAGSTDTQYF. The rearrangement links TRBV11-3 to TRBJ2-3; TRBD2 aligns across 8 bases. Germline values: CDR1 SGHNT, CDR2 YENEEA. V gave up 1 base and J gave up 0 bases; unmatched junction bases: 3. The CDR3 is 16 amino acids.

The chain is built from TRBV5-1 and TRBJ1-1; perhaps TRBD1 as D (5 bases). V shed 0 bases and J shed 1 base, with 10 bases lying between them. In germline, CDR1 is SGHRS, CDR2 YFSETQ. The CDR3 covers 15 residues. CDR3 sequence: CASSLAPGGNTEAFF. The CDR3 nucleotides read TGCGCCAGCAGCTTGGCCCCGGGGGGGAACACTGAAGCTTTCTTT.

Written as DNA, the CDR3 is TGTGCCAGTAGTAAGGCGGGAGATCTAGGTACCCAGTACTTC. Translation gives CASSKAGDLGTQYF. The chain has TRBV19 and TRBJ2-5; 7 bases are a match to TRBD2. The ends lost 4 bases at V and 8 bases at J; junction bases unmatched: 10. Germline CDR1 reads LNHDA; CDR2 reads SQIVND (reference sequence). The CDR3 spans 14 residues.